This T cell receptor beta chain derives from a study of blood T cell repertoires in COVID-19. Overall study context: T cells, B-cell-depleted T cells, or PBMCs provided the cDNA or gDNA that served as material.

In the original processing: Estimates of nucleated cell counts were drawn from the amplification of reference gene primers. Only in-frame clones appear in the TCRdb table, and some are missing; sequencing was by immunoSEQ multiplex PCR. That table is the source of V, J and clone size, and D and trimming were worked out from the DNA. The sample lists under 250,000 clones, 80% to 85% occurring once. The CDR3 runs 17 residues. The germline gives CDR1 KGHSH, CDR2 LQKENI. V trimming: 0 bases; J trimming: 3 bases; junction bases outside the gene matches: 8. The clonotype comes from a woman aged 18-29 years with acute or convalescent COVID-19. Sequencing input: peripheral blood. The V gene is TRBV18, the J gene TRBJ2-5; TRBD1 agrees at 9 bases. CDR3 nucleotides: TGTGCCAGCTCACCACCAATTCCCGGGACAGGGAAAGAGACCCAGTACTTC. It yields the protein CASSPPIPGTGKETQYF.